This T cell receptor (beta chain) is from a study of siplizumab effects on memory and regulatory T cells. Assayed TCR templates numbered roughly 93,000 for each sample. TCRdb keeps only in-frame clones here, not all; method: immunoSEQ multiplex PCR. The table includes approximately 100,000 clones, 93% detected once. V shed 5 bases, J shed 7 bases, and the junction held 11 bases outside the gene matches. CDR1 and CDR2 (germline): SGHNT, YENEEA. The length of the CDR3 is 15 residues. About this clone itself: The antigen is undetermined.

General study results and limits: Confirmation that proliferating Tregs from siplizumab cultures had suppressive function was not obtained. Siplizumab brought about a significant reduction in alloreactive sequences traceable to unstimulated CD4+ memory cells.

The chain employs TRBV11-3 and TRBJ2-1, with 7 bases lining up with TRBD2. This sequence was found in a human donor in good health. Sequenced sample: Tregs sorted from blood. The CDR3 is CASSPPGGLGNEQFF. DNA for the CDR3: TGTGCCAGCAGCCCCCCGGGGGGTCTAGGTAATGAGCAGTTCTTC. The full variable domain, its missing parts supplied by reference TRBV11-3 and TRBJ2-1, is EAGVVQSPRYKIIEKKQPVAFWCNPISGHNTLYWYLQNLGQGPELLIRYENEEAVDDSQLPKDRFSAERLKGVDSTLKIQPAELGDSAVYLCASSPPGGLGNEQFFGPGTRLTVL.